The sequence of this T cell receptor (beta chain) was determined in a study of blood T cell repertoires in COVID-19. Study details: The United States, Italy and Spain were the sources of the acute and convalescent COVID-19 samples. Sample material is recorded as cDNA or gDNA derived from T cells, B-cell-depleted T cells, or PBMCs.

As originally analysed: Estimation of nucleated cell counts was performed using reference gene primer amplification. Using immunoSEQ multiplex PCR, the repertoire was profiled, and TCRdb retains in-frame clones only, with some absent. The V and J calls and the clone size are those of that table, but D and trimming were determined from the DNA. The sample shows around 200,000 clones, around nine tenths of them seen only once. V shed 5 bases, J shed 0 bases, and the junction held 13 bases outside the gene matches. Germline lookup yields CDR1 LNHDA and CDR2 SQIVND (reference sequence). The CDR3 runs 19 residues. This clone was observed a single time.

Sequencing used peripheral blood. The clonotype comes from a man younger than 35 with active or convalescent COVID-19. The V gene is TRBV19, the J gene TRBJ2-3; TRBD2 agrees at 11 bases. The CDR3 sequence is CASSLLAGGRRESTDTQYF. In DNA, the CDR3 is TGTGCCAGTAGTTTGCTAGCGGGAGGTAGGCGGGAGAGCACAGATACGCAGTATTTT.